The 20 T cell receptor beta chains in this list originate from one sample, sequenced in a study of response to subunit inactivated influenza vaccine. One entry per CDR3 protein results from TCRdb running MiXCR on the RT-PCR reads. The sample includes more than 700,000 distinct CDR3 sequences, 20% to 25% seen only once; the top ten take roughly 10%. Sample: PBMCs from blood, taken about 5 days after vaccination. Receptors originate from a man aged 50-59 years who received an inactivated influenza vaccine.

The rearrangement joins TRBV5-5 to TRBJ2-3, with D unclear. The V end lost 1 base, the J end lost 2 bases, and 11 bases lay between the germline ends. The CDR3 extends over 15 amino acids. Per germline, CDR1 SGHKS and CDR2 YYEKEE (reference sequence). The CDR3 region is CASSLWEGNTDTQYF. For the CDR3, the DNA is TGTGCCAGCAGCTTGTGGGAAGGAAACACAGATACGCAGTATTTT.

The chain links TRBV7-9 to TRBJ1-6; 7 bases fit TRBD1. The CDR3 has 14 residues. CDR1 and CDR2 (germline): SEHNR, FQNEAQ (reference sequence). V trimming: 2 bases; J trimming: 5 bases; junction bases outside the gene matches: 0. The DNA for the CDR3 is TGTGCCAGCAGCTTACAGGGGGATAATTCACCCCTCCACTTT. It yields the protein CASSLQGDNSPLHF.

This clonotype was counted a few times. This chain joins TRBV7-2 and TRBJ1-2; TRBD1 matches 7 bases. Per the germline V gene, CDR1 is SGHTA and CDR2 is FQGNSA. This CDR3 is built from 13 residues. Trimming took 2 bases from V and 6 from J; bases not matched to a gene: 3. CDR3 residues: CASSLKQGNGYTF. The DNA for the CDR3 is TGTGCCAGCAGCTTAAAACAGGGGAATGGCTACACCTTC. The complete variable domain, with remaining parts taken from reference TRBV7-2 and TRBJ1-2, reads GAGVSQSPSNKVTEKGKDVELRCDPISGHTALYWYRQSLGQGLEFLIYFQGNSAPDKSGLPSDRFSAERTGGSVSTLTIQRTQQEDSAVYLCASSLKQGNGYTFGSGTRLTVV.

The rearrangement joins TRBV11-1 to TRBJ2-1, with 8 bases that match TRBD1. CDR3 size: 19 residues. V was clipped by 5 bases and J by 2 bases; unmatched bases: 17. Per the germline V gene, CDR1 is SGHAT and CDR2 is FQDESV (reference sequence). CDR3 in amino acids: CASSPAGGKSGGTYNEQFF. CDR3 bases: TGTGCCAGCAGCCCCGCAGGGGGCAAGTCAGGGGGAACCTACAATGAGCAGTTCTTC.

At least ten counts were recorded for this clonotype. This chain uses TRBV4-2 with TRBJ2-1; D is unresolved. Trimming pared 4 bases from V and 5 bases from J, leaving 24 bases between. Germline lookup yields CDR1 LGHNA and CDR2 YNFKEQ. There are 18 residues in the CDR3. This CDR3 reads CASSPAGLSLPVHNEQFF. The DNA of the CDR3 is TGTGCCAGCAGCCCAGCCGGGTTGAGCCTCCCCGTACACAATGAGCAGTTCTTC.

A few counts support this clonotype. The V call is TRBV4-2, the J call TRBJ2-3, with TRBD1 as a possible D gene (6 bases). Trimming removed 0 bases from V and 3 bases from J, with 13 bases in between. Germline-derived CDR1 and CDR2 are LGHNA and YNFKEQ. The CDR3 runs 16 residues. The chain's CDR3 is CASSQDPQGRTDTQYF. The DNA for the CDR3 is TGTGCCAGCAGCCAAGATCCGCAGGGGCGAACAGATACGCAGTATTTT.

J is TRBJ1-2 and V is TRBV7-2; tentatively, D is TRBD1 (5 bases). Germline loops: CDR1 SGHTA, CDR2 FQGNSA. V dropped 3 bases and J dropped 0 bases, with 11 bases sitting between them. The CDR3 is 15 residues long. The CDR3 loop reads CASSLIQASNYGYTF. The CDR3 DNA reads TGTGCCAGCAGCTTGATACAGGCTTCTAACTATGGCTACACCTTC.

The chain carries TRBV9 and TRBJ2-3, with TRBD2 as a possible D gene (6 bases). Trimming cost V 0 bases and J 4 bases, with 15 bases left between them. The CDR3 extends over 16 amino acids. Germline V CDR1 and CDR2: SGDLS, YYNGEE. The CDR3 loop is CASSVGGGLGADTQYF. CDR3 sequence (DNA): TGTGCCAGCAGCGTAGGTGGGGGGTTGGGTGCAGATACGCAGTATTTT.

The gene calls are TRBV20-1 and TRBJ2-5; maybe TRBD1 (6 bases). This CDR3 has 14 amino acids. Germline V lookup: CDR1 DFQATT, CDR2 SNEGSKA (reference sequence). V lost 3 bases and J lost 5, with 16 bases in between. CDR3 nucleotide sequence: TGCAGTGCTAGTCCCAGGGGTCGAAGGGAGACCCAGTACTTC. It codes for CSASPRGRRETQYF.

In this sample, this clonotype turned up many times. The chain uses TRBV29-1 and TRBJ2-2, with D unclear. The CDR3 is 12 amino acids. V lost 5 bases and J lost 7, with 11 bases in between. Germline-derived CDR1 and CDR2 are SQVTM and ANQGSEA. This CDR3 is CSVLGFDGELFF. DNA of the CDR3: TGCAGCGTTTTAGGATTTGACGGGGAGCTGTTTTTT.

The chain carries TRBV20-1 and TRBJ1-5; no clear D. This CDR3 spans 13 amino acids. V was clipped by 6 bases and J by 3 bases, with 12 bases between them. CDR1 and CDR2 (germline): DFQATT, SNEGSKA (reference sequence). CDR3 amino acids: CSAGEGVNQPQHF. The CDR3 DNA reads as TGCAGTGCCGGGGAAGGAGTCAATCAGCCCCAGCATTTT.

This chain connects TRBV4-3 to TRBJ1-6, with 10 bases matching TRBD1. V was clipped by 0 bases and J by 11 bases; unmatched bases: 7. Germline V CDR1 and CDR2: LGHNA, YSLEER. This CDR3 comprises 16 residues. CDR3 in DNA: TGCGCCAGCAGCCAAGATACGGGACAGGGGAAAACACCCCTCCACTTT. Translation: CASSQDTGQGKTPLHF.

This clonotype was seen only a few times. This sequence joins TRBV24-1 and TRBJ2-5; a weak D match, TRBD2 (5 bases). This CDR3 has 14 residues. V dropped 1 base and J dropped 6 bases, with 11 bases sitting between them. Looked up from germline, CDR1 is KGHDR and CDR2 is SFDVKD. The CDR3 nucleotides read TGTGCCACCAGTGATTTAGGCAGGAGGAAGACCCAGTACTTC. This translates into CATSDLGRRKTQYF.

The genes are TRBV7-3 and TRBJ2-1; possibly TRBD2 for D (5 bases). V was pared by 5 bases and J by 7 bases, with 21 bases between. This CDR3 is built from 16 residues. The germline gives CDR1 SGHTA, CDR2 FQGTGA. CDR3 sequence reads: CASSTPRAKRRNEQFF. The CDR3 bases are TGTGCCAGCAGCACCCCTCGGGCCAAGCGGAGGAATGAGCAGTTCTTC.

V and J are TRBV20-1 and TRBJ2-3; the match to TRBD2 covers 11 bases. Germline lookup yields CDR1 DFQATT and CDR2 SNEGSKA (reference sequence). J lost 4 bases, V lost 5 bases, and 8 bases had no gene match. This CDR3 has 15 amino acids. CDR3 amino acids: CSAPRLAGKADTQYF. CDR3 in DNA: TGCAGTGCTCCTCGACTAGCGGGAAAGGCAGATACGCAGTATTTT.

This clonotype was seen once. The gene calls are TRBV28 and TRBJ1-5; TRBD1 agrees at 11 bases. After removal of 5 bases from V and 6 bases from J, the junction contained 18 bases not matched to a gene. Per germline, CDR1 MDHEN and CDR2 SYDVKM. The CDR3 is 19 amino acids. CDR3 nucleotide sequence: TGTGCCAGCAGTAAATTGAAACTGTCGGACAGGGGGCTGGGTCAGCCCCAGCATTTT. Encoded protein: CASSKLKLSDRGLGQPQHF.

The chain employs TRBV21-1 and TRBJ2-2. TRBV21-1 is reported as a pseudogene. CDR3 length: 17 residues. This chain's CDR3 is CASSQEIGTTNTGELFF. The CDR3 bases are TGTGCCAGCAGCCAAGAGATAGGTACAACGAACACCGGGGAGCTGTTTTTT.

This clonotype was detected once. This chain connects TRBV20-1 to TRBJ2-2; D gene ambiguous. CDR3 length: 13 residues. The V end lost 4 bases, the J end lost 2 bases, and 8 bases lay between the germline ends. From germline, CDR1 is DFQATT and CDR2 SNEGSKA (reference sequence). The DNA of the CDR3 is TGCAGTGCTATTTGGGGTAACACCGGGGAGCTGTTTTTT. Encoded protein: CSAIWGNTGELFF.

This chain connects TRBV24-1 to TRBJ2-1, with 11 bases fitting TRBD1. This CDR3 has 16 residues. The junction had 8 bases not matched to a gene; V was cut back by 4 bases and J by 7 bases. The germline V gene has CDR1 KGHDR and CDR2 SFDVKD. This chain's CDR3 is CATSDTGQGAGNEQFF. CDR3 nucleotides: TGTGCCACCAGTGACACTGGACAGGGGGCCGGTAATGAGCAGTTCTTC.

This clonotype was detected many times. The gene calls are TRBV29-1 and TRBJ2-1; D remains ambiguous. The CDR3 totals 11 residues. CDR1 and CDR2 (germline): SQVTM, ANQGSEA. Deletions cut 7 bases from V and 9 bases from J, with 13 bases between. The CDR3 region is CSAGPAGEQFF. CDR3 DNA: TGCAGCGCTGGCCCAGCCGGTGAGCAGTTCTTC.